The rows below give T cell receptor beta chains drawn from one sample of a study of blood T cells in healthy people across ages. A single record per CDR3 protein comes from TCRdb applying MiXCR to the 5' RACE reads. This table holds more than 900,000 distinct CDR3 sequences, about 25% found once. Separately, the same data were catalogued under a study of T cells of mothers and their children.

Material: blood. The source of these receptors is a girl aged 2 to 9 in good health. Both conserved end residues are part of each CDR3. Fields, in order: clone size, V gene, CDR3 protein. Some rows have no size entry. The others give once, few or many, or a class for an expanded clone.

few TRBV11-2 CASSPTRTGEETQYF
. TRBV20-1 CSALTGTGNNEQFF
. TRBV20-1 CSARGLSTDTQYF
few TRBV5-1 CASSSRDSDLNEKLFF
. TRBV7-2 CASSLGGGPTDTQYF
few TRBV6-5 CASSYTSGGINEQFF
. TRBV5-1 CASRTGVSTKVTYNEQFF
few TRBV7-2 CASSLAGGSSDTQYF
few TRBV20-1 CSAGGSGDTEAFF
. TRBV11-2 CASSGARSYQETQYF
few TRBV5-1 CASSLPGGGEQYNEQFF
. TRBV2 CTSSVRPGGYTF
few TRBV20-1 CSAPWGAYEQYF
. TRBV11-2 CASSLDGLAGLETQYF
. TRBV4-1 CASSQVATSDYNEQFF
once TRBV11-2 CASSQNPLAGSTDTQYF
few TRBV21-1 CASSKAHNRERQGVNEQFF
. TRBV20-1 CSASGSWLDRSGGYTF
. TRBV20-1 CSASRESYGYTF
. TRBV6-5 CASSSSGGEEKLFF
. TRBV5-1 CASSFNLRGLQEGNEQFF
. TRBV29-1 CSSFSEGKGGYTF
. TRBV28 CASSLLTPSTDTQYF
. TRBV15 CATRAAGGREQYF
. TRBV25-1 CAAGEVGTYEQYF
. TRBV4-3 CASSQVTGPPTNEKLFF
few TRBV6-6 CASRQKTGGSYNEQFF
few TRBV4-1 CASSQEIAAGDGYTF
. TRBV6-1 CASRPETGAGANVLTF
few TRBV6-5 CASRTVRDGDSYEQYF
few TRBV7-2 CASSWTTSGYNEQFF
. TRBV7-9 CASSSVGSEYEQYF
. TRBV5-5 CASSIQIQGQGMEQYF
few TRBV6-1 CASSPRPGRSTGELFF
. TRBV12-3/TRBV12-4 CASRLGTGMRNEQFF
. TRBV11-2 CASSDGGGVYEQYF
. TRBV29-1 CSVQTVGGAFF
. TRBV9 CASSVAVGAGFTSPLHF
few TRBV29-1 CSGQGVRGETEAFF
. TRBV7-2 CASSRGLAGETGELFF
once TRBV6-1 CASSDVFRVSYGYTF
few TRBV11-3 CASSSFGHRVGNEQFF
few TRBV19 CASNFAAAGSYTGELFF
few TRBV21-1 CASSTKCGLAGVQETQYF
. TRBV5-1 CASSLATSWGVDTQYF
. TRBV10-3 CAISESGGGFNEQFF
. TRBV12-3/TRBV12-4 CASSFTSASTDTQYF
. TRBV4-1 CASSPPFGTTNTDTQYF
few TRBV4-3 CASSPGISNTGELFF
. TRBV6-6 CASTWGQGRTDTQYF
. TRBV28 CASSLRRAGSNTF
. TRBV7-9 CASSSGAQGETQYF